Reported below is one T cell receptor (beta chain). What it binds is not known. Time point described: patch test 1, 2 weeks after DPC sensitization. Stated treatment: therapeutic diphenylcyclopropenone sensitization with weekly scalp DPC. Investigators collected blood before applying each patch test. Unseparated into fractions, whole blood served as the source from which total RNA was extracted. In the original workflow: Around 97,000 TCRs per sample was the median, with a range of roughly 20,000 to 700,000. TCRdb reanalysed the RACE reads using MiXCR and keeps one entry per CDR3 protein. TCRdb, not the authors, supplied the V and J calls. This sample yields tens of thousands of distinct CDR3 sequences, of which roughly a tenth are seen a single time; around 2.3% belongs to the top ten. The entry originates in a study of human T cells and chemical hapten exposure. Broader study findings: Compared to controls, expanded TCRs made significantly more large clusters of similar CDR3s.

Germline CDR1 SGDLS, CDR2 YYNGEE. CDR3 length: 14 residues. V lost 0 bases and J 10 bases, leaving 14 bases between the germline ends. This TCR was sampled from a man aged 40-49 years with alopecia areata. Some clones in this sample may be carry-over from other donors' samples. The chain combines TRBV9 with TRBJ2-1, with D perhaps matching TRBD2 (6 bases). The specimen was whole blood, collected in connection with sensitization to the hapten diphenylcyclopropenone (DPC). CDR3 in DNA: TGTGCCAGCAGCGTAGTTGGGCTAGCGCGAGAGCAGTTCTTC. This translates into CASSVVGLAREQFF.